The rows below give T cell receptor beta chains drawn from one sample of a study of T cells in Graves' hyperthyroidism and ophthalmopathy. TCRdb reanalysed the multiplex PCR reads using MiXCR and keeps one entry per CDR3 protein. The sample gives approximately 690,000 distinct CDR3 sequences, around 15% of which show up once; 12% is in the top ten. What was sequenced was blood. The receptors here all came from a woman between 45 and 60 years old with Graves' ophthalmopathy. Each CDR3 is given with its conserved first and last residue. A D gene is named only where the DNA matches it firmly. Expanded clones get a size class; other rows say once, few or many, or leave the size out.

d_gene,v_gene,abundance,j_gene,CDR3aa,CDR3nt
TRBD2,TRBV12-3/TRBV12-4,many,TRBJ2-3,CASSFGGRTDTQYF,TGTGCCAGCAGTTTCGGCGGGAGGACAGATACGCAGTATTTT
-,TRBV6-1,many,TRBJ1-2,CASNLQGLDGYTF,TGTGCCAGCAACCTTCAGGGGCTGGATGGCTACACCTTC
TRBD1,TRBV7-9,many,TRBJ2-5,CASSQTGQGEETQYF,TGTGCCAGCAGCCAGACGGGACAGGGGGAAGAGACCCAGTACTTC
TRBD1,TRBV7-9,many,TRBJ1-1,CASSLGQGAANTEAFF,TGTGCCAGCAGCTTAGGCCAGGGGGCGGCGAACACTGAAGCTTTCTTT
TRBD2,TRBV28,-,TRBJ2-7,CASSPLGLAGPYEQYF,TGTGCCAGCAGTCCCCTAGGACTAGCGGGACCCTACGAGCAGTACTTC
TRBD1,TRBV2,many,TRBJ1-1,CASSELGQGLTEAFF,TGTGCCAGCAGTGAACTGGGACAGGGTTTGACTGAAGCTTTCTTT
TRBD2,TRBV20-1,many,TRBJ2-3,CSARVGLTSGTDTQYF,TGCAGTGCTAGAGTAGGGCTTACTAGCGGCACAGATACGCAGTATTTT
-,TRBV25-1,few,TRBJ1-1,CASSEVGGNTEAFF,TGTGCCAGCAGTGAAGTAGGGGGGAACACTGAAGCTTTCTTT
-,TRBV5-5,many,TRBJ2-5,CASRSRADAETQYF,TGTGCCAGCAGGTCACGCGCGGACGCGGAGACCCAGTACTTC
TRBD2,TRBV2,-,TRBJ2-1,CASSETHPLAGGQGEQFF,TGTGCCAGCAGTGAAACCCATCCACTAGCGGGGGGGCAGGGTGAGCAGTTCTTC
-,TRBV6-1,many,TRBJ1-2,CASSKGLYGYTF,TGTGCCAGCAGTAAGGGCCTCTATGGCTACACCTTC
-,TRBV6-2/TRBV6-3,many,TRBJ2-1,CASSYGGNNNEQFF,TGTGCCAGCAGTTATGGCGGGAACAACAATGAGCAGTTCTTC
-,TRBV20-1,-,TRBJ1-1,CSARTVRLGRWGGEAFF,TGCAGTGCTAGAACGGTTCGGCTGGGCCGCTGGGGGGGAGAAGCTTTCTTT
-,TRBV3-2,many,TRBJ2-1,CASSQYQGAWNEQFF,TGTGCCAGCAGCCAGTACCAGGGGGCTTGGAATGAGCAGTTCTTC
TRBD2,TRBV20-1,few,TRBJ2-1,CSAITHGASGTYAYNEQFF,TGCAGTGCTATTACACACGGGGCTAGCGGGACTTACGCTTACAATGAGCAGTTCTTC
-,TRBV24-1,-,TRBJ2-7,CATSDSSEQYF,TGTGCCACCAGTGATTCATCCGAGCAGTACTTC
-,TRBV6-5,few,TRBJ1-1,CASSYFGGAVSEAFF,TGTGCCAGCAGTTACTTTGGGGGGGCGGTATCTGAAGCTTTCTTT
-,TRBV5-8,few,TRBJ1-3,CASSLSAGALTGNTIYF,TGTGCCAGCAGCTTGAGTGCAGGGGCGCTGACTGGAAACACCATATATTTT
-,TRBV20-1,many,TRBJ2-7,CSATRPGHEQYF,TGCAGTGCAACCCGACCGGGGCACGAGCAGTACTTC
-,TRBV28,many,TRBJ2-1,CASRLGNEQFF,TGTGCCAGCAGATTAGGCAATGAGCAGTTCTTC
-,TRBV19,-,TRBJ1-6,CASSPQYGNSPLHF,TGTGCCAGTAGTCCGCAGTACGGCAATTCACCCCTCCACTTT
-,TRBV18,many,TRBJ1-3,CASSHENSGNTIYF,TGTGCCAGCTCACACGAAAACTCTGGAAACACCATATATTTT
-,TRBV6-1,once,TRBJ1-2,CASSEAPGDYGYTF,TGTGCCAGCAGTGAAGCTCCAGGAGACTATGGCTACACCTTC
TRBD1,TRBV19,-,TRBJ2-7,CASSRGGPTSYEQYF,TGTGCCAGTAGTCGAGGGGGCCCCACATCCTACGAGCAGTACTTC
-,TRBV7-9,many,TRBJ2-1,CASSSPLRSYNEQFF,TGTGCCAGCAGCTCCCCACTCCGCTCCTACAATGAGCAGTTCTTC
-,TRBV28,many,TRBJ1-2,CASSPGLDGYTF,TGTGCCAGCAGCCCAGGGTTGGATGGCTACACCTTC
TRBD1,TRBV5-1,many,TRBJ2-1,CASSSWDRVDYNEQFF,TGCGCCAGCAGCTCCTGGGACAGGGTTGACTACAATGAGCAGTTCTTC
TRBD1,TRBV12-3/TRBV12-4,few,TRBJ1-3,CASKPGQLGNTIYF,TGTGCCAGCAAACCGGGACAGCTAGGAAACACCATATATTTT
TRBD2,TRBV29-1,many,TRBJ2-1,CSVVFLAGVMTNEQFF,TGCAGCGTTGTGTTTCTAGCGGGAGTAATGACGAATGAGCAGTTCTTC
TRBD2,TRBV24-1,many,TRBJ2-1,CATSDPTGLAGEGTYNEQFF,TGTGCCACCAGTGACCCAACCGGACTAGCGGGAGAGGGAACTTACAATGAGCAGTTCTTC
-,TRBV3-1,few,TRBJ1-1,CASSPRQAHEAFF,TGTGCCAGCAGCCCCAGACAGGCACATGAAGCTTTCTTT
TRBD2,TRBV20-1,-,TRBJ2-7,CSARGQGASLAGGPGEQYF,TGCAGTGCTAGAGGACAGGGGGCTTCACTAGCGGGAGGGCCTGGGGAGCAGTACTTC
-,TRBV4-2,-,TRBJ1-1,CASSPPTQTEAFF,TGTGCCAGCAGCCCACCGACCCAAACTGAAGCTTTCTTT
TRBD2,TRBV2,many,TRBJ2-3,CASSGAGGATDTQYF,TGTGCCAGCAGTGGAGCGGGAGGTGCCACAGATACGCAGTATTTT
TRBD1,TRBV12-5,many,TRBJ2-7,CASGRGLTYEQYF,TGTGCTAGTGGCAGGGGGCTTACCTACGAGCAGTACTTC
TRBD1,TRBV5-1,-,TRBJ1-1,CASSQGQTFGTEAFF,TGCGCCAGCAGCCAGGGACAGACCTTTGGCACTGAAGCTTTCTTT
TRBD2,TRBV5-1,many,TRBJ2-7,CASSFTGGPSEQYF,TGCGCCAGCAGCTTTACGGGAGGGCCCTCCGAGCAGTACTTC
TRBD2,TRBV11-2,-,TRBJ2-2,CASSLASGRVAGELFF,TGTGCCAGCAGCTTAGCTAGCGGGAGAGTGGCCGGGGAGCTGTTTTTT
-,TRBV4-2,-,TRBJ2-3,CASSQVAGTDTQYF,TGTGCCAGCAGCCAAGTGGCGGGCACAGATACGCAGTATTTT
TRBD2,TRBV7-2,many,TRBJ2-7,CASSLSGRALEQYF,TGTGCCAGCAGCTTAAGCGGGAGGGCGCTCGAGCAGTACTTC
TRBD2,TRBV20-1,many,TRBJ2-3,CSARDLLGQRGPTDTQYF,TGCAGTGCTAGAGATCTCCTAGGGCAGCGGGGACCCACAGATACGCAGTATTTT
-,TRBV6-1,few,TRBJ2-7,CASSATGISYEQYF,TGTGCCAGCAGTGCAACTGGGATCTCCTACGAGCAGTACTTC
TRBD1,TRBV18,many,TRBJ1-1,CASSPLDRGTEAFF,TGTGCCAGCTCACCACTAGACAGGGGTACTGAAGCTTTCTTT
-,TRBV2,-,TRBJ2-7,CASRPGPYEQYF,TGTGCCAGCAGACCGGGACCCTACGAGCAGTACTTC
-,TRBV30,many,TRBJ2-2,CAWRVGGFTGELFF,TGTGCCTGGAGGGTTGGAGGTTTCACCGGGGAGCTGTTTTTT
-,TRBV18,-,TRBJ2-6,CASSPIPTGANVLTF,TGTGCCAGCTCACCAATCCCTACTGGGGCCAACGTCCTGACTTTC